This T cell receptor (beta chain) originates from a study of shared clonotypes between healthy human individuals. Across the study: Per-donor plates numbered three CD4 naive, three CD4 memory, two CD8 naive and one CD8 memory.

Broader study findings: The study found about 5% of naive CD4 clonotypes shared across four donors. The study drew on few donors, limiting represented genetic and exposure-history diversity. Naive subsets generally had larger estimated richness than memory subsets.

TCRdb's copy holds only in-frame clones and misses some; the assay was immunoSEQ multiplex PCR. The repertoire consists of 600,000 or so clones, with 85% to 95% occurring once and the leading ten covering over 0.1%. Trimming removed 2 bases at V and 6 bases at J, with 7 bases between. There are 13 residues in the CDR3. Germline V CDR1 and CDR2: MDHEN, SYDVKM. Naive CD8 cells lacked CD45RO and underwent positive selection for CCR7, leaving out terminally differentiated effector memory CD45RA+ cells. Details on this clone: Antigen specificity is unknown.

The source is a woman aged 25-40 years in good health. Material for sequencing was naive CD8+ T cells sorted from blood. J is TRBJ1-4 and V is TRBV28; D gene ambiguous. CDR3 coding DNA: TGTGCCAGCAGTTTAAACACCCATGAAAAACTGTTTTTT. This encodes CASSLNTHEKLFF. The whole variable domain, filled in from reference TRBV28 and TRBJ1-4, reads DVKVTQSSRYLVKRTGEKVFLECVQDMDHENMFWYRQDPGLGLRLIYFSYDVKMKEKGDIPEGYSVSREKKERFSLILESASTNQTSMYLCASSLNTHEKLFFGSGTQLSVL.